The rows below give T cell receptor beta chains drawn from one sample of a study of blood T cell repertoires in COVID-19. Some clones are missing from TCRdb's copy, which holds only in-frame ones; the method was immunoSEQ multiplex PCR. The sample has roughly 100,000 clones; about 89% are singletons. The specimen was peripheral blood. The receptors derive from a man aged 45-60 years with acute or convalescent COVID-19. Both conserved end residues are part of each CDR3. The order of the fields is J gene, clone size, D gene, V gene, CDR3 protein, CDR3 DNA. D genes are given only for firm matches. Clone size, where shown, is once, few, many, or a class for clones that have expanded.

TRBJ2-3	-	-	TRBV7-8	CASNQGRAGDTQYF	TGTGCCAGCAATCAGGGGCGGGCAGGGGATACGCAGTATTTT
TRBJ2-3	-	TRBD2	TRBV28	CASSLLLAGDKNTQYF	TGTGCCAGCAGTTTACTACTAGCGGGAGACAAGAATACGCAGTATTTT
TRBJ2-7	once	-	TRBV6-2/TRBV6-3	CASSIAPEQYF	TGTGCCAGCAGTATAGCTCCCGAGCAGTACTTC
TRBJ2-1	-	TRBD2	TRBV24-1	CATSDFSAGVRNEQFF	TGTGCCACCAGTGATTTCTCTGCGGGAGTTAGGAATGAGCAGTTCTTC
TRBJ2-7	-	TRBD1	TRBV28	CASSFPGTGGHEQYF	TGTGCCAGCAGTTTCCCAGGGACAGGGGGCCACGAGCAGTACTTC
TRBJ2-1	few	TRBD2	TRBV11-3	CASSPGTSASSEQFF	TGTGCCAGCAGCCCCGGGACTAGCGCCAGCAGTGAGCAGTTCTTC
TRBJ2-3	-	-	TRBV21-1	CASSGRPGTSGTTFRGGTDTQYF	TGTGCCAGCAGCGGACGTCCCGGGACTAGCGGGACCACGTTCAGGGGGGGCACAGATACGCAGTATTTT
TRBJ1-6	-	TRBD1	TRBV6-4	CASSDPRQGNSPLHF	TGTGCCAGCAGTGACCCCAGACAGGGGAATTCACCCCTCCACTTT
TRBJ2-7	-	-	TRBV12-5	CASGGGEQYF	TGTGCTAGTGGGGGGGGCGAGCAGTACTTC
TRBJ1-2	-	TRBD1	TRBV2	CASSAIQGAYGYTF	TGTGCCAGCAGTGCAATACAGGGGGCCTATGGCTACACCTTC
TRBJ1-2	-	TRBD1	TRBV7-9	CASSRQGPNYGYTF	TGTGCCAGCAGCAGACAGGGTCCTAACTATGGCTACACCTTC
TRBJ2-2	-	-	TRBV18	CASSPRTGRLTGELFF	TGTGCCAGCTCACCTCGAACCGGGAGACTCACCGGGGAGCTGTTTTTT
TRBJ2-2	-	-	TRBV6-5	CASSFTGSGELFF	TGTGCCAGCAGTTTTACAGGGTCCGGGGAGCTGTTTTTT
TRBJ2-3	-	-	TRBV14	CASSQGGSTQYF	TGTGCCAGCAGCCAAGGAGGGAGCACGCAGTATTTT
TRBJ2-3	-	-	TRBV19	CAISHGTGGDTQYF	TGTGCCATATCCCACGGGACCGGGGGAGATACGCAGTATTTT
TRBJ1-5	-	TRBD1	TRBV19	CASSPKTGALLQPQHF	TGTGCCAGTAGTCCTAAGACAGGGGCGCTTCTTCAGCCCCAGCATTTT
TRBJ2-1	-	-	TRBV24-1	CATSAGAVTYNEQFF	TGTGCCACCAGTGCGGGAGCGGTAACCTACAATGAGCAGTTCTTC
TRBJ2-1	-	TRBD1	TRBV5-8	CASNRPGQGINEQFF	TGTGCCAGCAACCGTCCGGGACAGGGCATCAATGAGCAGTTCTTC
TRBJ2-1	few	-	TRBV6-5	CASSLTRRAYNEQFF	TGTGCCAGCAGTCTAACTAGGAGGGCCTACAATGAGCAGTTCTTC
TRBJ2-1	-	TRBD2	TRBV29-1	CSVENTGLPSDEQFF	TGCAGCGTTGAGAACACGGGACTACCCTCCGATGAGCAGTTCTTC
TRBJ1-5	-	TRBD1	TRBV5-3	CARSFGTGGYQPQHF	TGTGCCAGAAGCTTTGGGACAGGGGGCTATCAGCCCCAGCATTTT